This T cell receptor (gamma chain) appears in the sequencing data of a study of Vγ9Vδ2 T cells in congenital toxoplasmosis listed by TCRdb under 2021. Regarding the study in general: The diagnosis of congenital toxoplasmosis relied on IgG, IgM and IgA serology, Western blot and an in-house interferon-gamma release assay. In this study, researchers looked at the gamma and delta chain CDR3 repertoires of sorted blood gammadelta T cells, comparing infants congenitally infected with T. gondii against uninfected infants. Repertoire sequencing was done on samples from infants at 2 months after birth and at 1 year of age. TCR sequencing covered about 5 infected and more than 9 uninfected infants at 2 months, plus 3 infected and 4 uninfected infants at 1 year.

cDNA was generated in one tube by template-switch reverse transcription with TRGC- and TRDC-specific primers, using SuperScript II. The TRGC primer was designed so that it binds both the TRGC1 and the TRGC2 constant genes. The KAPA Real-Time Library Amplification Kit was used for TRG and TRD amplification, and AMPure XP bead purification was performed between steps. Index PCR with the Nextera XT Index Kit was used to add Illumina sequencing adapters. TRG and TRD amplicons were sequenced on an Illumina MiSeq with the V2 300 kit, giving 150 bp paired-end reads. In the paper's pipeline: Before further analysis, read quality was checked using FastQC version 0.11.8. With MiXCR version 3.0.3, reads were aligned to GenBank TRG or TRD reference genes and CDR3 sequences were built. Default MiXCR settings were used with one exception: TRDD gene segments were assembled from 3 consecutive nucleotides instead of 5. N additions, CDR3 length, J segment length and clonotype sharing between samples were computed with VDJtools version 1.2.1. Out-of-frame CDR3 sequences and those containing stop codons were excluded from analysis. The overlap of infant repertoires with previously published Vgamma9Vdelta2 repertoires from fetal, cord blood and adult blood was compared. Clone calls in TCRdb were regenerated from the public reads with CATT, after which identical DNA sequences shared one row. These V and J calls derive from TCRdb rather than the authors' analysis. For this sample there are approximately 130 gamma-chain clones; roughly 7.9% appear just once. Clones ranked in the top ten supply approximately 47% of the sample.

According to the germline V gene, CDR1 reads EGSTGY and CDR2 reads YDSYTSSV. Including the terminal cysteine and phenylalanine, the CDR3 comprises 16 residues. This entry keeps only the CDR3 DNA: 48 bases, framed from base 1. Unmatched junction bases come to 4, with V trimmed by 2 bases and J by 6 bases. Mothers of both infected and uninfected infants received the same treatment, using spiramycin and/or pyrimethamine plus sulfadiazine plus folinic acid. Every infant, whether infected or uninfected, was delivered at term, after more than 37 weeks of gestation. Around 1 mL of blood was processed into PBMCs by Lymphoprep gradient centrifugation, then cryopreserved in liquid nitrogen and shipped to Belgium. After thawing, PBMCs were labeled with Zombie NIR viability dye and stained with CD3, TCR gammadelta, Vgamma9 and Vdelta2 antibodies. CD3+ TCRgammadelta+ T cells were sorted on a FACSAria III with a mean purity of about 98%. For each sample, RNA was extracted from about 10,000 sorted gammadelta T cells with the RNeasy Micro Kit. Each infant was born to a mother who had been enrolled with a primary T. gondii infection during pregnancy. The infants' peripheral blood was drawn at an outpatient microbiology and virology center located in Pavia, Italy.

What the study reported, not specific to this receptor: Germline-encoded fetal-type TRDV2 CDR3 sequences seemed more prevalent in infected than uninfected roughly 2-month-old infants, suggesting an in utero expansion footprint. Both infected and uninfected infants showed a high prevalence of a public TRGV9 clonotype. Two months was the earliest age with enough suitable sample material for TCR repertoire analysis, so newborn repertoires were not sequenced. Repertoire differences between infected and uninfected infants were less clearly seen at 1 year of age than at 2 months. At 2 months, infected infants appeared to have fewer N additions in TRGV9 and TRDV2 CDR3s than uninfected infants, particularly in TRDV2-TRDJ1 sequences.

By share, this clone ranks as medium-sized (0.01 to 0.1%). The antigen it recognizes is unknown. Base qualities were left out, and no much larger clone turns up one base away. The source of this sequence is a child under 10 years old born to a mother with Toxoplasma gondii infection during pregnancy, either congenitally infected or uninfected (not recorded which). The sequencing input was gamma-delta T cells from blood. Recombination joined TRGV4 with TRGJP. The CDR3 protein sequence reads: CATWDERELGKKIKVF. The nucleotides read TGTGCCACCTGGGATGAACGAGAGTTGGGCAAAAAAATCAAGGTATTT.